The clone carrying this T cell receptor beta chain has a single count. Antigen: not known. This record comes from a study of T cell responses to AZD1222 COVID-19 vaccine. General study results and limits: Unmutated variant regions are reportedly the target of nearly half of TCRs that are spike-specific. Across the whole spike, CD4 TCRs peaked at regions 160-218 and 743-854.

This CDR3 has 11 amino acids. Per the germline V gene, CDR1 is LNHDA and CDR2 is SQIVND (reference sequence). Trimming pared 6 bases from V and 8 bases from J, leaving 10 bases between. The assay was immunoSEQ multiplex PCR, and TCRdb's table has in-frame clones only and misses some. This sample has over 130,000 clones, with around nine tenths found just once. This sample comprised peripheral blood, obtained 28 days after the second AZD1222 dose. The genes are TRBV19 and TRBJ1-2, with D tentatively TRBD1 (5 bases). The clonotype was recovered from an adult who received the AZD1222 COVID-19 vaccine. In DNA, the CDR3 is TGTGCCAGTAGGATCGAGGGGGGCTACACCTTC. This gives the protein CASRIEGGYTF.